Shown below are 26 T cell receptor beta chains from a single sample sequenced in a study of cytomegalovirus exposure and HLA in healthy donors. The PCR ran on 60 Vbeta and 13 Jbeta primers. This table comes from immunoSEQ multiplex PCR, and its TCRdb copy is limited to in-frame clones, with some not included. The table records roughly 120,000 clones, about 16% of them present only once. Sample: PBMCs. The receptors stem from a woman aged 18 to 35 in good health and CMV-seronegative.

V is TRBV12-5 and J is TRBJ2-7; tentatively, D is TRBD1 (6 bases). The CDR3 is made up of 17 amino acids. Trimming removed 2 bases from V and 3 bases from J, with 20 bases in between. Germline lookup yields CDR1 LGHNT and CDR2 FRNRAP. The CDR3 region is CASGLTHGQPPYYEQYF. The DNA for the CDR3 is TGTGCTAGTGGTTTGACCCACGGACAGCCCCCATACTACGAGCAGTACTTC.

V and J are TRBV27 and TRBJ1-5, with D maybe TRBD1 (6 bases). The CDR3 has 16 residues. Trimming cost V 6 bases and J 0 bases, with 15 bases left between them. Germline V gene lookup returns CDR1 MNHEY and CDR2 SMNVEV (reference sequence). The CDR3 protein is CASSQTTGNSNQPQHF. DNA of the CDR3: TGTGCCAGCAGCCAAACTACAGGGAATAGCAATCAGCCCCAGCATTTT.

J is TRBJ1-1 and V is TRBV7-6; D possibly corresponds to TRBD1 (5 bases). V was clipped by 6 bases and J by 1 base, with 9 bases between them. This CDR3 is 13 amino acids long. Germline CDR1 SGHVS, CDR2 FNYEAQ. CDR3 DNA: TGTGCCAGCAGGCTCACAGGGAACACTGAAGCTTTCTTT. Encoded protein: CASRLTGNTEAFF.

The table lists this clone with a few counts. The V and J genes are TRBV7-8 and TRBJ2-3; 7 bases fit TRBD2. The V segment lost 1 base and the J segment 6 bases; nucleotides outside the gene matches: 13. CDR3 length: 17 residues. Germline lookup yields CDR1 SGHVS and CDR2 FQNEAQ. CDR3 in amino acids: CASSLGVRGRDGDTQYF. The CDR3 DNA reads as TGTGCCAGCAGCTTAGGTGTACGGGGGAGGGATGGCGATACGCAGTATTTT. The full variable domain, completed using reference TRBV7-8 and TRBJ2-3, is GAGVSQSPRYKVAKRGQDVALRCDPISGHVSLFWYQQALGQGPEFLTYFQNEAQLDKSGLPSDRFFAERPEGSVSTLKIQRTQQEDSAVYLCASSLGVRGRDGDTQYFGPGTRLTVL.

In this sample, this clone turned up a few times. CDR3 sequence (DNA): TGTGCCAGCAGCTTAGCGCTCCGGACAGGAGTCTATGGCTACACCTTC. It is translated as CASSLALRTGVYGYTF. The rearrangement links TRBV7-9 to TRBJ1-2, with TRBD1 matching 7 bases. Germline V gene lookup returns CDR1 SEHNR and CDR2 FQNEAQ (reference sequence). This CDR3 is 16 amino acids long. V was clipped by 0 bases and J by 4 bases; unmatched bases: 8.

The V gene is TRBV25-1, the J gene TRBJ2-3, with D tentatively TRBD2 (5 bases). V was trimmed by 4 bases and J by 2 bases, leaving 10 bases between them. CDR1 MGHDK and CDR2 SYGVNS come from the germline V gene. This CDR3 is 14 amino acids long. As DNA, the CDR3 is TGTGCCAGCAGTGGGACTTTACACACAGATACGCAGTATTTT. Protein: CASSGTLHTDTQYF. Based on the CDR3 plus reference TRBV25-1 and TRBJ2-3, the full variable domain is EADIYQTPRYLVIGTGKKITLECSQTMGHDKMYWYQQDPGMELHLIHYSYGVNSTEKGDLSSESTVSRIRTEHFPLTLESARPSHTSQYLCASSGTLHTDTQYFGPGTRLTVL.

The chain carries TRBV7-9 and TRBJ2-5, with 7 positions matching TRBD2. V gave up 0 bases and J gave up 5 bases; unmatched junction bases: 3. Germline V gene data show CDR1 as SEHNR and CDR2 as FQNEAQ (reference sequence). This CDR3 contains 14 residues. The CDR3 DNA is TGTGCCAGCAGCTTAGCGGCAGCGGGGGAGACCCAGTACTTC. It yields the protein CASSLAAAGETQYF.

The chain has TRBV7-9 and TRBJ2-7; weak D call: TRBD2 (5 bases). Deletions cut 0 bases from V and 5 bases from J, with 8 bases between. CDR3 length: 13 amino acids. Germline CDR1 reads SEHNR; CDR2 reads FQNEAQ (reference sequence). CDR3 in DNA: TGTGCCAGCAGCTTAGCCGGGGTCGACGAGCAGTACTTC. Its protein product is CASSLAGVDEQYF.

This clone has a handful of counts. The chain carries TRBV2 and TRBJ2-3; TRBD1 matches at 9 bases. Trimming cost V 2 bases and J 2 bases; bases outside gene matches: 5. Germline V gene sequence: CDR1 SNHLY, CDR2 FYNNEI. This CDR3 is built from 16 residues. CDR3 protein: CASSELTGGFTDTQYF. CDR3 nucleotides: TGTGCCAGCAGTGAATTGACAGGGGGTTTCACAGATACGCAGTATTTT.

The rearrangement joins TRBV9 to TRBJ1-5, with no clear D. The V gene's germline CDR1 is SGDLS and CDR2 YYNGEE. V shed 0 bases and J shed 6 bases, with 10 bases lying between them. The CDR3 runs 14 residues. The CDR3 protein is CASSVGGVGQPQHF. The CDR3 region has the DNA TGTGCCAGCAGCGTAGGCGGAGTTGGTCAGCCCCAGCATTTT.

The CDR3 region is CASSESGGGANEQYF. In nucleotides, the CDR3 is TGTGCCAGCAGTGAAAGCGGCGGGGGGGCGAACGAGCAGTACTTC. V gene TRBV6-1 combines with J gene TRBJ2-7; 9 bases are shared with TRBD2. The germline V gene has CDR1 MNHNS and CDR2 SASEGT. This CDR3 has 15 amino acids. Trimming at V came to 2 bases and at J to 5 bases, leaving 7 bases not matched to a gene.

This chain connects TRBV9 to TRBJ1-5; a weak D match, TRBD1 (5 bases). Trimming removed 4 bases at V and 0 bases at J, with 11 bases between. The V gene's germline CDR1 is SGDLS and CDR2 YYNGEE. The CDR3 runs to 15 residues. The CDR3 sequence is CASSPAGHSNQPQHF. The CDR3 nucleotides read TGTGCCAGCAGCCCCGCGGGGCATAGCAATCAGCCCCAGCATTTT.

This clone was seen a handful of times. The same CDR3 can be traced to other DNA sequences in this sample. J is TRBJ2-5 and V is TRBV9; D might be TRBD1 (5 bases). The CDR3 runs to 13 residues. The ends were cut back, 3 bases at V and 1 base at J, with 7 bases in the middle. Germline CDR1 and CDR2: SGDLS and YYNGEE. CDR3 protein: CASSGQGQETQYF. For the CDR3, the DNA is TGTGCCAGCAGCGGGCAGGGCCAAGAGACCCAGTACTTC.

This clone was recorded at least ten times. The rearrangement uses TRBV7-9 and TRBJ2-5; unclear D gene. In germline, CDR1 is SEHNR, CDR2 FQNEAQ (reference sequence). The CDR3 contains 15 residues. V dropped 0 bases and J dropped 2 bases, with 10 bases sitting between them. CDR3: CASSLAESAQETQYF. CDR3 coding DNA: TGTGCCAGCAGCTTAGCGGAGTCGGCACAAGAGACCCAGTACTTC.

This clone has just a few counts. This chain links TRBV18 with TRBJ2-3, with TRBD1 matching 7 bases. With V trimmed by 4 bases and J by 10 bases, 8 bases remained unmatched. This CDR3 is built from 13 residues. Germline V gene sequence: CDR1 KGHSH, CDR2 LQKENI. The CDR3 DNA reads TGTGCCAGCTCACACAGGGGCCCGAGCCCGCAGTATTTT. It is translated as CASSHRGPSPQYF.

The chain carries TRBV6-1 and TRBJ2-2; perhaps TRBD1 as D (8 bases). CDR1 is MNHNS and CDR2 is SASEGT in the germline V gene. Trimming took 6 bases from V and 4 from J, leaving 15 bases between them. The CDR3 contains 15 residues. The CDR3 region has the DNA TGTGCCAGCAGCGACAGGGGAGGGGTCACCGGGGAGCTGTTTTTT. This sequence encodes CASSDRGGVTGELFF.

This clone was seen a handful of times. The chain links TRBV27 to TRBJ1-1; 8 bases agree with TRBD1. J lost 10 bases, V lost 3 bases, and 7 bases had no gene match. Germline V lookup: CDR1 MNHEY, CDR2 SMNVEV (reference sequence). This CDR3 region has 13 residues. The CDR3 loop reads CASSLLGTGGAFF. CDR3 nucleotides: TGTGCCAGCAGTTTGCTGGGGACAGGTGGAGCTTTCTTT.

The rearrangement joins TRBV4-2 to TRBJ2-4; TRBD1 matches at 9 bases. The CDR3 totals 14 residues. V was pared by 1 base and J by 6 bases, with 1 base of the junction left unmatched. Germline loops: CDR1 LGHNA, CDR2 YNFKEQ. CDR3 region: CASSQADRGNIQYF. The CDR3 DNA sequence: TGTGCCAGCAGCCAAGCGGACAGGGGAAACATTCAGTACTTC.

In its sample, this clone was seen a few times. The chain employs TRBV5-1 and TRBJ1-3; a weak D match, TRBD1 (6 bases). This CDR3 is 16 amino acids long. Germline CDR1 reads SGHRS; CDR2 reads YFSETQ. Trimming removed 3 bases at V and 2 bases at J, with 15 bases between. The CDR3 spells CASSSLDRGAGNTIYF. Here the CDR3 DNA reads TGCGCCAGCAGCTCCCTGGACAGAGGAGCTGGAAACACCATATATTTT. The whole variable domain, filled in from reference TRBV5-1 and TRBJ1-3, reads KAGVTQTPRYLIKTRGQQVTLSCSPISGHRSVSWYQQTPGQGLQFLFEYFSETQRNKGNFPGRFSGRQFSNSRSEMNVSTLELGDSALYLCASSSLDRGAGNTIYFGEGSWLTVV.

This clone has only a few counts. Other DNA variants within this sample encode the same CDR3. The rearrangement links TRBV28 to TRBJ1-6, with a tentative D call TRBD1 (6 bases). The CDR3 runs 15 residues. The V gene lost 9 bases and the J gene lost 7 bases, with 19 bases spanning the gap. The germline V gene has CDR1 MDHEN and CDR2 SYDVKM. CDR3 nucleotide sequence: TGTGCCAGTAAGTTCTACAGGGATGCGAATTCACCCCTCCACTTT. Amino acid sequence: CASKFYRDANSPLHF.

V gene TRBV27 combines with J gene TRBJ2-7; 8 bases are a match to TRBD1. After removal of 3 bases from V and 2 bases from J, the junction contained 3 bases not matched to a gene. CDR1 and CDR2 from the germline V gene are MNHEY and SMNVEV (reference sequence). CDR3 length: 14 residues. The CDR3: CASSFGQGPYEQYF. The CDR3 nucleotides are TGTGCCAGCAGTTTTGGACAGGGCCCCTACGAGCAGTACTTC.

This clone was seen more than once but under ten times. The chain has TRBV4-1 and TRBJ2-7; D is possibly TRBD2 (6 bases). CDR1 MGHRA and CDR2 YSYEKL come from the germline V gene. The CDR3 length is 15 residues. The V end was cut by 1 base, the J end by 7 bases, with 17 bases between. The CDR3 spells CASSQARDARGEQYF. Here the CDR3 DNA reads TGCGCCAGCAGCCAAGCCCGGGACGCTCGGGGGGAGCAGTACTTC.

The V gene is TRBV28, the J gene TRBJ1-2; no clear D. Germline V gene lookup returns CDR1 MDHEN and CDR2 SYDVKM. Trimming removed 2 bases at V and 8 bases at J, with 12 bases between. The length of the CDR3 is 13 residues. The CDR3, as DNA: TGTGCCAGCAGTTTAGTACAGTTTGCAGGCTACACCTTC. It translates to CASSLVQFAGYTF.

This clone appeared a single time. J is TRBJ2-2 and V is TRBV7-3; tentatively, D is TRBD1 (8 bases). CDR1 and CDR2 (germline): SGHTA, FQGTGA. V shed 5 bases and J shed 2 bases, with 15 bases lying between them. The CDR3 extends over 16 amino acids. CDR3 in DNA: TGTGCCAGCAGCGGGGGGGGACAGGTCAACACCGGGGAGCTGTTTTTT. Protein: CASSGGGQVNTGELFF. Using reference TRBV7-3 and TRBJ2-2 for the parts outside the CDR3, the full variable domain is GAGVSQTPSNKVTEKGKYVELRCDPISGHTALYWYRQSLGQGPEFLIYFQGTGAADDSGLPNDRFFAVRPEGSVSTLKIQRTERGDSAVYLCASSGGGQVNTGELFFGEGSRLTVL.

The V gene is TRBV5-1, the J gene TRBJ2-1; the D gene is possibly TRBD2 (6 bases). The CDR3 totals 16 residues. V shed 0 bases and J shed 2 bases, with 12 bases lying between them. CDR1 is SGHRS and CDR2 is YFSETQ in the germline V gene. CDR3: CASSLGGGTTYNEQFF. The CDR3, as DNA: TGCGCCAGCAGCTTGGGCGGCGGGACGACCTACAATGAGCAGTTCTTC.

A few counts support this clone. CDR3 DNA sequence: TGCGCCAGCAGCGACCGGGACAGGAAAGCCCACGAGCAGTACTTC. Translated, it gives CASSDRDRKAHEQYF. The chain employs TRBV5-1 and TRBJ2-7, with TRBD1 identical over 8 bases. From germline, CDR1 is SGHRS and CDR2 YFSETQ. The CDR3 runs to 15 residues. After removal of 4 bases from V and 5 bases from J, the junction contained 11 bases not matched to a gene.